This TCR beta chain is drawn from a study of shared clonotypes between healthy human individuals. The method was immunoSEQ multiplex PCR; TCRdb's version includes in-frame clones alone and lacks a portion of them. The sample has about 980,000 clones; 76% are singletons. The CDR3 spans 14 residues. Germline assignment: CDR1 SGHKS and CDR2 YYEKEE (reference sequence). The V end was cut by 2 bases, the J end by 4 bases, with 12 bases between. The TCR originated in a man younger than 30 in good health. Sequenced: memory CD4+ T cells sorted from blood. Documented subset: CD45RA-negative fraction. V is TRBV5-5 and J is TRBJ2-5; no definite D call. The CDR3 DNA reads as TGTGCCAGCAGCTTTTCTGGCCCTCGAGAGACCCAGTACTTC. Translated, it gives CASSFSGPRETQYF. The whole variable domain, filled in from reference TRBV5-5 and TRBJ2-5, reads DAGVTQSPTHLIKTRGQQVTLRCSPISGHKSVSWYQQVLGQGPQFIFQYYEKEERGRGNFPDRFSARQFPNYSSELNVNALLLGDSALYLCASSFSGPRETQYFGPGTRLLVL.